The 27 T cell receptor beta chains in this list originate from one sample, sequenced in a study of blood T cell repertoires in COVID-19. Sequencing used immunoSEQ multiplex PCR; TCRdb keeps in-frame clones, though not all of them. The sample includes roughly 300,000 clones, more than 80% of them seen just once. Sample: peripheral blood. These receptors all come from a woman in her 30s with COVID-19, enrolled during active disease.

Only one count was recorded for this clone. The chain joins TRBV18 to TRBJ2-7; 7 nucleotides line up with TRBD1. CDR1 and CDR2 from the germline V gene are KGHSH and LQKENI. V shed 0 bases and J 8 bases; nucleotides not matched to a gene: 13. The CDR3 runs 16 residues. The CDR3 DNA reads TGTGCCAGCTCACCACCCGGACAGGCCGCCCCCATCCAGCAGTACTTC. Residues: CASSPPGQAAPIQQYF.

The chain has TRBV7-5 and TRBJ2-7; TRBD1, as called in the table, went unchecked against the DNA. TRBV7-5 is classified as a pseudogene. The CDR3 spans 13 residues. The CDR3, as DNA: TGTGTCAGAAGCTCCGGACACCCTCGGGAGCAGTACTTC. Its protein is CVRSSGHPREQYF.

The CDR3 sequence is CASPSPYGEQYF. The CDR3 DNA follows: TGTGCCAGCCCATCCCCGTACGGTGAGCAGTACTTC. The J gene is TRBJ2-7, the V gene TRBV19; D gene ambiguous. CDR3 size: 12 residues. V lost 9 bases and J 7 bases, leaving 16 bases between the germline ends. Looked up from germline, CDR1 is LNHDA and CDR2 is SQIVND (reference sequence).

The V call is TRBV19, the J call TRBJ2-6; 9 bases agree with TRBD1. CDR1 and CDR2 from the germline V gene are LNHDA and SQIVND (reference sequence). The CDR3 runs 18 residues. Losses at the gene ends were 6 bases for V and 0 bases for J; bases not matched to a gene: 9. DNA of the CDR3: TGTGCCAGTAGGGGCCCCGGGACAGGGTCCTCTGGGGCCAACGTCCTGACTTTC. It encodes CASRGPGTGSSGANVLTF. The full variable domain, rest sourced from reference TRBV19 and TRBJ2-6, is DGGITQSPKYLFRKEGQNVTLSCEQNLNHDAMYWYRQDPGQGLRLIYYSQIVNDFQKGDIAEGYSVSREKKESFPLTVTSAQKNPTAFYLCASRGPGTGSSGANVLTFGAGSRLTVL.

This chain links TRBV10-2 with TRBJ2-1; no reliable D call. This CDR3 is 16 amino acids long. V was trimmed by 2 bases and J by 0 bases, leaving 11 bases between them. Germline values: CDR1 WSHSY, CDR2 SAAADI. This CDR3 is CASSEIRQISYNEQFF. The CDR3 region has the DNA TGCGCCAGCAGTGAGATCCGACAAATCTCCTACAATGAGCAGTTCTTC.

The rearrangement links TRBV29-1 to TRBJ2-1, with 7 bases aligning to TRBD2. V lost 2 bases to trimming and J lost 1 base; unmatched junction nucleotides: 5. CDR3 size: 15 residues. The germline CDR1 and CDR2 sequences are SQVTM and ANQGSEA. The CDR3 is CSVESGRSSYNEQFF. DNA of the CDR3: TGCAGCGTTGAATCCGGGAGGAGTTCCTACAATGAGCAGTTCTTC.

V and J are TRBV27 and TRBJ1-1; D call uncertain. Trimming stripped 3 bases from V and 2 bases from J, with 13 bases between. Germline CDR1 and CDR2: MNHEY and SMNVEV (reference sequence). The CDR3 totals 15 residues. CDR3 region: CASSFSTSGNTEAFF. The CDR3 DNA follows: TGTGCCAGCAGTTTTTCGACATCGGGAAACACTGAAGCTTTCTTT.

The chain carries TRBV19 and TRBJ2-3; D perhaps matches TRBD2 (6 bases). The CDR3 consists of 15 residues. CDR1 is LNHDA, CDR2 SQIVND, per germline (reference sequence). The V end lost 5 bases, the J end lost 0 bases, and 12 bases lay between the germline ends. In nucleotides, the CDR3 is TGTGCCAGTAGTTCCTTCGGGAGAAGCACAGATACGCAGTATTTT. Residues: CASSSFGRSTDTQYF.

The genes are TRBV11-2 and TRBJ2-7; unclear D gene. Trimming shortened V by 5 bases and J by 5 bases, and 13 bases separated the two germline ends. Germline assignment: CDR1 SGHAT and CDR2 FQNNGV. The CDR3 is 13 residues long. CDR3 in amino acids: CASSPHVRDEQYF. For the CDR3, the DNA is TGTGCCAGCAGCCCCCATGTTCGCGACGAGCAGTACTTC.

Details on this clone: Other DNA sequences in this sample translate to the same CDR3. J is TRBJ2-1 and V is TRBV6-2 or TRBV6-3; TRBD1 aligns across 11 bases. The CDR3 sequence is 15 residues long. V shed 4 bases, J shed 3 bases, and the junction held 2 bases outside the gene matches. Germline V lookup: CDR1 MNHEY, CDR2 SVGEGT. DNA for the CDR3: TGTGCCAGCAGTTCCGGGACAGGGGGCTACAATGAGCAGTTCTTC. Residues: CASSSGTGGYNEQFF.

The rearrangement uses TRBV7-6 and TRBJ2-2; 7 positions match TRBD2. Germline V gene lookup returns CDR1 SGHVS and CDR2 FNYEAQ. The CDR3 is made up of 14 amino acids. V gave up 6 bases and J gave up 6 bases; unmatched junction bases: 7. As DNA, the CDR3 is TGTGCCAGCAGGGCGCGGGAGTTGGCCGGGGAGCTGTTTTTT. Encoded protein: CASRARELAGELFF.

The chain uses TRBV23-1 and TRBJ2-7; 8 positions match TRBD2. TRBV23-1 is known as an ORF, though its function is uncertain. This CDR3 comprises 16 residues. Germline trimming cut 2 bases from V and 5 bases from J; bases unmatched to any gene: 11. CDR3 protein: CASSQGPIGGVDEQYF. The CDR3 nucleotides read TGCGCCAGCAGTCAAGGCCCAATCGGGGGGGTCGACGAGCAGTACTTC.

This chain connects TRBV9 to TRBJ1-4; 7 bases match TRBD1. The V segment lost 4 bases and the J segment 6 bases; nucleotides outside the gene matches: 9. CDR1 is SGDLS, CDR2 YYNGEE, per germline. The CDR3 covers 15 residues. For the CDR3, the DNA is TGTGCCAGCAGCTCAGGCGGAGGGGGCCATGAAAAACTGTTTTTT. This codes for CASSSGGGGHEKLFF.

The rearrangement uses TRBV11-2 and TRBJ2-1, with TRBD2 matching 8 bases. The V gene end was trimmed by 5 bases and the J gene end by 2 bases; junction bases not matched to a gene: 5. The germline V gene encodes CDR1 SGHAT and CDR2 FQNNGV. The length of the CDR3 is 15 residues. The CDR3 is CASSLSGDTYNEQFF. The CDR3 region has the DNA TGTGCCAGCAGCCTTAGCGGGGATACCTACAATGAGCAGTTCTTC. The variable domain in full, with the rest retrieved from reference TRBV11-2 and TRBJ2-1, is EAGVAQSPRYKIIEKRQSVAFWCNPISGHATLYWYQQILGQGPKLLIQFQNNGVVDDSQLPKDRFSAERLKGVDSTLKIQPAKLEDSAVYLCASSLSGDTYNEQFFGPGTRLTVL.

The chain links TRBV10-3 to TRBJ1-5; no reliable D call. Per germline, CDR1 ENHRY and CDR2 SYGVKD. Trimming stripped 5 bases from V and 0 bases from J, with 5 bases between. The CDR3 has 13 amino acids. DNA for the CDR3: TGTGCCATCAGTCTAGCTAGCAATCAGCCCCAGCATTTT. Residues: CAISLASNQPQHF.

The chain employs TRBV5-4 and TRBJ2-3; 14 bases align to TRBD2. CDR3 size: 19 residues. Germline values: CDR1 SGHNT, CDR2 YYREEE (reference sequence). V gave up 3 bases and J gave up 2 bases; unmatched junction bases: 11. The CDR3 loop reads CASSSGLAGVGSYTDTQYF. In nucleotides, the CDR3 is TGTGCCAGCAGCTCGGGACTAGCGGGAGTAGGGAGCTACACAGATACGCAGTATTTT.

CDR3 bases: TGCGCCAGCGGGGGACAGGGTGGGACCCAGTACTTC. It translates to CASGGQGGTQYF. This chain links TRBV10-2 with TRBJ2-5; TRBD1 matches at 9 bases. V gave up 8 bases and J gave up 7 bases; unmatched junction bases: 5. This CDR3 region has 12 residues. The germline V gene has CDR1 WSHSY and CDR2 SAAADI.

V gene TRBV3-1 (or the pseudogene TRBV3-2) combines with J gene TRBJ2-5; 8 bases align to TRBD2. V trimming: 4 bases; J trimming: 5 bases; junction bases outside the gene matches: 12. The CDR3 has 16 residues. Germline V gene data show CDR1 as LGHDT and CDR2 as YNNKEL (reference sequence). CDR3 DNA: TGTGCCAGCAGCCTTAGGTTAAGCGGGAGTAGGGAGACCCAGTACTTC. This translates into CASSLRLSGSRETQYF.

The chain links TRBV28 to TRBJ2-5, with 11 bases matching TRBD1. In germline, CDR1 is MDHEN, CDR2 SYDVKM. This CDR3 has 16 amino acids. Losses at the gene ends were 3 bases for V and 5 bases for J; bases not matched to a gene: 8. The CDR3 reads CASSLGGQGARETQYF. The CDR3 nucleotides are TGTGCCAGCAGTTTGGGCGGACAGGGGGCGCGGGAGACCCAGTACTTC.

The chain has TRBV7-9 and TRBJ1-2; 7 bases match TRBD1. CDR1 and CDR2 (germline): SEHNR, FQNEAQ (reference sequence). CDR3 length equals 15 residues. Trimming cost V 5 bases and J 4 bases; bases outside gene matches: 10. For the CDR3, the DNA is TGTGCCAGCAGCCCCGGCCCCACAGGGGCCTATGGCTACACCTTC. Protein sequence: CASSPGPTGAYGYTF. The full variable domain, in which reference TRBV7-9 and TRBJ1-2 provide the parts outside the CDR3, is DTGVSQNPRHKITKRGQNVTFRCDPISEHNRLYWYRQTLGQGPEFLTYFQNEAQLEKSRLLSDRFSAERPKGSFSTLEIQRTEQGDSAMYLCASSPGPTGAYGYTFGSGTRLTVV.

In its sample, this clone was seen once. The J gene is TRBJ2-1, the V gene TRBV29-1, with 12 bases lining up with TRBD2. Trimming at V came to 7 bases and at J to 8 bases, leaving 9 bases not matched to a gene. The CDR3 is 14 residues long. CDR1 and CDR2 (germline): SQVTM, ANQGSEA. The CDR3 region has the DNA TGCAGCGCGGCGACTAGCGGGAGTACGGATGAGCAGTTCTTC. Protein: CSAATSGSTDEQFF.

The V gene is TRBV28, the J gene TRBJ1-4; 7 nucleotides match TRBD1. CDR1 and CDR2 (germline): MDHEN, SYDVKM. V lost 3 bases, J lost 2 bases, and 15 bases stayed unmatched. This CDR3 region has 19 residues. In DNA, the CDR3 is TGTGCCAGCAGTTTCCCCTTTCGACAGGGTTGGGCGACTAATGAAAAACTGTTTTTT. Translation: CASSFPFRQGWATNEKLFF. Using reference TRBV28 and TRBJ1-4 for the parts outside the CDR3, the full variable domain is DVKVTQSSRYLVKRTGEKVFLECVQDMDHENMFWYRQDPGLGLRLIYFSYDVKMKEKGDIPEGYSVSREKKERFSLILESASTNQTSMYLCASSFPFRQGWATNEKLFFGSGTQLSVL.

The J gene is TRBJ1-2, the V gene TRBV10-3, with D possibly TRBD1 on 6 matching bases. V was cut by 0 bases and J by 2 bases, with 10 bases left in between. The CDR3 is 15 amino acids. Germline V gene sequence: CDR1 ENHRY, CDR2 SYGVKD. The CDR3 DNA reads as TGTGCCATCAGTGAGTCAATCCAGGGGAACTATGGCTACACCTTC. Translation gives CAISESIQGNYGYTF.

The chain combines TRBV27 with TRBJ2-5, with TRBD2 matching 8 bases. The V gene end was trimmed by 5 bases and the J gene end by 1 base; junction bases not matched to a gene: 9. Germline assignment: CDR1 MNHEY and CDR2 SMNVEV (reference sequence). The CDR3 has 16 residues. DNA of the CDR3: TGTGCCAGCAGTAACTCCTTGACTAGCGTCCAAGAGACCCAGTACTTC. This sequence encodes CASSNSLTSVQETQYF.

The genes are TRBV10-3 and TRBJ1-2; 9 positions agree with TRBD1. The CDR3 runs to 16 residues. The junction had 6 bases not matched to a gene; V was cut back by 0 bases and J by 4 bases. Germline CDR1 is ENHRY and CDR2 is SYGVKD. In nucleotides, the CDR3 is TGTGCCATCAGTGAGTCGTGGGGACAGGGTAGCTATGGCTACACCTTC. Translating it yields CAISESWGQGSYGYTF.

The chain links TRBV6-5 to TRBJ1-1; 8 nucleotides match TRBD1. CDR1 is MNHEY, CDR2 SVGAGI, per germline. The CDR3 has 14 amino acids. After removal of 6 bases from V and 1 base from J, the junction contained 4 bases not matched to a gene. This CDR3 is CASRGQVTNTEAFF. CDR3 DNA sequence: TGTGCCAGCAGGGGACAGGTAACGAACACTGAAGCTTTCTTT.

This clone appeared once. This chain uses TRBV6-2 or TRBV6-3 with TRBJ1-1, with 8 bases matching TRBD1. Germline-derived CDR1 and CDR2 are MNHEY and SVGEGT. This CDR3 region has 15 residues. Unmatched junction bases numbered 9, after V lost 2 bases and J lost 7 bases. This CDR3 is CASSYIQGAVNEAFF. CDR3 nucleotide sequence: TGTGCCAGCAGTTACATTCAGGGGGCCGTAAATGAAGCTTTCTTT.